This entry lists 30 T cell receptor beta chains sequenced from one sample in a study of naive and memory T cell subsets. Two oligonucleotides, mixed equimolar, formed the beta constant-region primer covering TRBC1 and TRBC2. TCRdb re-derived calls from the UMI-ligation and nested PCR reads in MiXCR, one entry per CDR3 protein. Among 77,000 or so distinct CDR3 sequences, roughly 14% were seen once, and the ten largest hold roughly 0.9%. The sequenced sample was central memory CD4+ T cells from blood. These receptors all come from a human donor in good health.

This clonotype was detected a few times. The rearrangement links TRBV12-3 or TRBV12-4 to TRBJ1-1, with unresolved D. Trimming cost V 2 bases and J 7 bases, with 11 bases left between them. The CDR3 totals 13 residues. The CDR3 loop reads CASSLLGNGEAFF. In DNA form, the CDR3 reads TGTGCCAGCAGTTTATTGGGGAACGGTGAAGCTTTCTTT.

This sequence joins TRBV7-9 and TRBJ2-2; a possible D gene is TRBD1 (6 bases). V lost 4 bases to trimming and J lost 2 bases, with 14 bases between them. Germline lookup yields CDR1 SEHNR and CDR2 FQNEAQ (reference sequence). The CDR3 sequence is 16 residues long. CDR3 DNA: TGTGCCAGCAGCTGGTACAGGGACCGAAACACCGGGGAGCTGTTTTTT. Its translation is CASSWYRDRNTGELFF.

This clonotype was seen many times. The chain has TRBV6-1 and TRBJ2-7; no reliable D call. The assigned J gene may be wrong: the sequence end matches TRBJ2-5 better. The CDR3 covers 11 residues. CDR1 is MNHNS, CDR2 SASEGT, per germline. In DNA form, the CDR3 reads TGTGCCAGCAGTGAAGAAGGGACCCAGTACTTC. Protein: CASSEEGTQYF.

This clonotype was counted many times. The chain uses TRBV6-6 and TRBJ2-2, with 8 bases aligning to TRBD2. The CDR3 has 15 residues. V lost 5 bases and J lost 3; bases outside the gene matches: 5. The germline CDR1 and CDR2 sequences are MNHNY and SVGAGI (reference sequence). The CDR3 protein is CASSNSGLDTGELFF. Here the CDR3 DNA reads TGTGCCAGCAGTAATTCGGGACTAGACACCGGGGAGCTGTTTTTT.

This clonotype was seen more than once but under ten times. The rearrangement links TRBV6-1 to TRBJ2-7; possibly TRBD1 for D (7 bases). Germline V gene data show CDR1 as MNHNS and CDR2 as SASEGT. V was pared by 0 bases and J by 7 bases, with 13 bases between. The CDR3 covers 14 residues. For the CDR3, the DNA is TGTGCCAGCAGTGAAGCGGCAGGGGGGTGGGAGCAGTACTTC. It specifies CASSEAAGGWEQYF.

The V and J genes are TRBV10-3 and TRBJ2-5; 8 nucleotides match TRBD2. CDR1 is ENHRY, CDR2 SYGVKD, per germline. V lost 4 bases, J lost 1 base, and 8 bases stayed unmatched. The CDR3 is 16 residues long. DNA of the CDR3: TGTGCCATCAGTGGAACTAGCGGACAAACCCAAGAGACCCAGTACTTC. Translated: CAISGTSGQTQETQYF.

This clonotype has only a few counts. The J gene is TRBJ1-1, the V gene TRBV7-2; tentatively, D is TRBD1 (6 bases). V lost 5 bases and J lost 10, with 20 bases in between. The CDR3 sequence is 14 residues long. Germline assignment: CDR1 SGHTA and CDR2 FQGNSA. The CDR3: CASSVVGGEKGAFF. Written as DNA, the CDR3 is TGTGCCAGCAGCGTTGTGGGGGGCGAGAAGGGAGCTTTCTTT.

This clonotype was seen only a few times. The chain joins TRBV6-6 to TRBJ1-5; D is uncertain. The CDR3 covers 12 residues. Germline V gene lookup returns CDR1 MNHNY and CDR2 SVGAGI (reference sequence). V was trimmed by 4 bases and J by 4 bases, leaving 5 bases between them. The CDR3 DNA reads TGTGCCAGCAGTTCCCCGAATCAGCCCCAGCATTTT. This gives the protein CASSSPNQPQHF.

The J gene is TRBJ2-7, the V gene TRBV12-3 or TRBV12-4; 9 bases map to TRBD1. The junction had 7 bases not matched to a gene; V was cut back by 3 bases and J by 7 bases. This CDR3 is built from 14 residues. The chain's CDR3 is CASSFGGQGNEQYF. CDR3 coding DNA: TGTGCCAGCAGTTTTGGAGGACAGGGGAATGAGCAGTACTTC.

The chain uses TRBV2 and TRBJ2-3; 8 bases line up with TRBD2. In germline, CDR1 is SNHLY, CDR2 FYNNEI. V dropped 6 bases and J dropped 1; count of bases not matched to a gene: 3. The CDR3 covers 14 residues. CDR3 protein: CASSSTSGTDTQYF. As DNA, the CDR3 is TGTGCCAGCAGCTCGACTAGCGGCACAGATACGCAGTATTTT.

This clonotype came up a few times. The genes are TRBV4-2 and TRBJ1-2, with 10 nucleotides matching TRBD1. The CDR3 length is 16 residues. V lost 0 bases, J lost 8 bases, and 9 bases stayed unmatched. Germline values: CDR1 LGHNA, CDR2 YNFKEQ. The CDR3 nucleotides read TGTGCCAGCAGCCAAGATGACAGGGGGCACCAGGGAGGCTACACCTTC. The encoded protein is CASSQDDRGHQGGYTF.

V usage is TRBV7-2 and J usage is TRBJ2-1; perhaps TRBD1 as D (5 bases). Between the trimmed V and J ends, which lost 6 bases and 0 bases, there was a span of 9 bases. In germline, CDR1 is SGHTA, CDR2 FQGNSA. This CDR3 is built from 14 residues. The CDR3 spells CASRQAISYNEQFF. CDR3 DNA sequence: TGTGCCAGCAGACAGGCTATCTCCTACAATGAGCAGTTCTTC.

This clonotype was recorded a few times. The J gene is TRBJ2-2, the V gene TRBV13; the D is unclear. Germline-derived CDR1 and CDR2 are PRHDT and FYEKMQ (reference sequence). This CDR3 spans 16 amino acids. Between the trimmed V and J ends, which lost 5 bases and 5 bases, there was a span of 18 bases. CDR3 sequence: CASSRPILGKTGELFF. In DNA, the CDR3 is TGTGCCAGCAGCCGACCGATTTTGGGCAAGACCGGGGAGCTGTTTTTT.

This clonotype was detected a few times. The rearrangement uses TRBV29-1 and TRBJ2-6; 8 bases line up with TRBD1. J lost 0 bases, V lost 7 bases, and 11 bases had no gene match. The germline gives CDR1 SQVTM, CDR2 ANQGSEA. The CDR3 spans 17 residues. The CDR3 DNA reads TGCAGCGCCGAGACCGGGACAGGACTCTCTGGGGCCAACGTCCTGACTTTC. Translated: CSAETGTGLSGANVLTF.

This clonotype was observed a handful of times. The chain is built from TRBV6-1 and TRBJ1-2; the D gene is possibly TRBD1 (5 bases). Trimming removed 2 bases at V and 4 bases at J, with 11 bases between. This CDR3 has 14 residues. Germline assignment: CDR1 MNHNS and CDR2 SASEGT. The CDR3 DNA reads as TGTGCCAGCAGTGAACTCGGGGGGACCTATGGCTACACCTTC. It specifies CASSELGGTYGYTF.

The table lists this clonotype with many counts. The chain employs TRBV7-2 and TRBJ2-2; 8 bases are shared with TRBD2. The CDR3 has 18 residues. Losses at the gene ends were 1 base for V and 1 base for J; bases not matched to a gene: 8. Germline CDR1 and CDR2: SGHTA and FQGNSA. CDR3 DNA sequence: TGTGCCAGCAGCTTAGGGACTAGCAGGATATGGAACACCGGGGAGCTGTTTTTT. Its protein is CASSLGTSRIWNTGELFF.

The V call is TRBV19, the J call TRBJ2-7; no firm D call. The CDR3 consists of 14 residues. Trimming pared 5 bases from V and 2 bases from J, leaving 13 bases between. Germline V gene data show CDR1 as LNHDA and CDR2 as SQIVND (reference sequence). This CDR3 reads CASSVRLDAYEQYF. CDR3 nucleotide sequence: TGTGCCAGTAGTGTGCGGCTGGACGCCTACGAGCAGTACTTC.

The V gene is TRBV18, the J gene TRBJ2-7; D unclear. The germline gives CDR1 KGHSH, CDR2 LQKENI. This CDR3 comprises 15 residues. V lost 3 bases, J lost 0 bases, and 12 bases lay in between. The CDR3 DNA reads as TGTGCCAGCTCACCGCCCTCCCTTAGCTCCTACGAGCAGTACTTC. Protein sequence: CASSPPSLSSYEQYF.

The V call is TRBV27, the J call TRBJ2-7; maybe TRBD1 (6 bases). This CDR3 region has 15 residues. Germline V gene sequence: CDR1 MNHEY, CDR2 SMNVEV (reference sequence). Trimming cost V 4 bases and J 1 base, with 14 bases left between them. The CDR3 loop is CASSSLQGLSYEQYF. CDR3 sequence (DNA): TGTGCCAGCAGTTCCCTCCAGGGGTTATCCTACGAGCAGTACTTC.

In its sample, this clonotype was seen many times. J is TRBJ2-7 and V is TRBV4-2; D ambiguous. Trimming cost V 1 base and J 3 bases, with 10 bases left between them. This CDR3 contains 14 residues. The germline V gene has CDR1 LGHNA and CDR2 YNFKEQ. CDR3 in DNA: TGTGCCAGCAGCCAAGGCGGCAGCTACTACGAGCAGTACTTC. Its translation: CASSQGGSYYEQYF.

This clonotype was found a few times. V usage is TRBV29-1 and J usage is TRBJ1-4; no reliable D call. Trimming pared 4 bases from V and 4 bases from J, leaving 13 bases between. The CDR3 runs to 14 residues. CDR1 SQVTM and CDR2 ANQGSEA come from the germline V gene. The CDR3 nucleotides read TGCAGCGTTGGCCCAGGAGTTAGTAATGAAAAACTGTTTTTT. As protein: CSVGPGVSNEKLFF.

This clonotype was detected many times. The J gene is TRBJ2-3, the V gene TRBV11-3; TRBD2 agrees at 7 bases. CDR3 length equals 15 residues. After removal of 0 bases from V and 7 bases from J, the junction contained 7 bases not matched to a gene. From germline, CDR1 is SGHNT and CDR2 YENEEA. This chain's CDR3 is CASSLDAGDINTQYF. CDR3 nucleotide sequence: TGTGCCAGCAGCTTAGACGCGGGAGACATTAATACGCAGTATTTT.

This clonotype was observed a few times. The V call is TRBV29-1, the J call TRBJ2-1; TRBD2 aligns across 9 bases. V lost 8 bases to trimming and J lost 2 bases; unmatched junction nucleotides: 7. The CDR3 runs to 14 residues. Germline CDR1 SQVTM, CDR2 ANQGSEA. The CDR3 DNA sequence: TGCAGCCCTGGACTAGCGACAGCCTACAATGAGCAGTTCTTC. It encodes CSPGLATAYNEQFF.

V and J are TRBV5-6 and TRBJ2-1, with D uncertain. The CDR3 runs to 15 residues. Deletions cut 7 bases from V and 2 bases from J, with 16 bases between. Germline values: CDR1 SGHDT, CDR2 YYEEEE. In nucleotides, the CDR3 is TGTGCCAGCGGTTACGACCCGAGTGCCTACAATGAGCAGTTCTTC. Its protein is CASGYDPSAYNEQFF.

The chain combines TRBV2 with TRBJ2-3, with TRBD1 as a possible D gene (8 bases). Trimming left V 7 bases short and J 6 bases short, with 17 bases between. Per germline, CDR1 SNHLY and CDR2 FYNNEI. This CDR3 has 14 residues. The CDR3 reads CASTRQGRDDTQYF. As DNA, the CDR3 is TGTGCCAGCACCCGACAGGGGAGGGACGATACGCAGTATTTT.

This clonotype was detected many times. The CDR3 protein is CASSQDVAGRWEGQYF. The CDR3 DNA is TGTGCCAGCAGCCAAGACGTGGCAGGCCGATGGGAGGGGCAGTACTTC. The J gene is TRBJ2-7, the V gene TRBV4-2; 7 bases are shared with TRBD2. CDR3 size: 16 residues. CDR1 LGHNA and CDR2 YNFKEQ come from the germline V gene. J gave up 9 bases and V 0 bases, and 14 bases lay outside the gene matches.

This clonotype appeared a single time. The rearrangement uses TRBV6-6 and TRBJ1-4, with 7 bases lining up with TRBD1. V was clipped by 5 bases and J by 6 bases; unmatched bases: 6. This CDR3 is built from 14 residues. Germline CDR1 and CDR2: MNHNY and SVGAGI (reference sequence). CDR3: CASSQDRADEKLFF. CDR3 coding DNA: TGTGCCAGCAGTCAAGACAGGGCCGATGAAAAACTGTTTTTT.

This clonotype has a handful of counts. This chain joins TRBV4-1 and TRBJ2-2, with TRBD2 as a possible D gene (6 bases). Trimming left V 0 bases short and J 5 bases short, with 10 bases between. Germline CDR1 and CDR2: MGHRA and YSYEKL. This CDR3 is 15 amino acids long. The CDR3 loop reads CASSQEGGKTGELFF. The CDR3 DNA sequence: TGCGCCAGCAGCCAAGAGGGGGGAAAAACCGGGGAGCTGTTTTTT.

This rearrangement joins TRBV2 to TRBJ2-1; possible D gene TRBD2, 6 bases. V dropped 8 bases and J dropped 6 bases, with 14 bases sitting between them. The CDR3 is 13 residues long. The germline V gene has CDR1 SNHLY and CDR2 FYNNEI. The CDR3 reads CASFLGSSNEQFF. The CDR3 region has the DNA TGTGCCAGCTTTCTCGGGAGTAGCAATGAGCAGTTCTTC. Full variable domain (rest looked up from reference TRBV2 and TRBJ2-1): EPEVTQTPSHQVTQMGQEVILRCVPISNHLYFYWYRQILGQKVEFLVSFYNNEISEKSEIFDDQFSVERPDGSNFTLKIRSTKLEDSAMYFCASFLGSSNEQFFGPGTRLTVL.

V usage is TRBV3-1 and J usage is TRBJ2-4, with no clear D. Per germline, CDR1 LGHDT and CDR2 YNNKEL (reference sequence). The V gene lost 3 bases and the J gene lost 0 bases, with 12 bases spanning the gap. The CDR3 contains 16 residues. The CDR3 spells CASSHTMSQAKNIQYF. CDR3 DNA: TGTGCCAGCAGCCATACGATGTCGCAAGCCAAAAACATTCAGTACTTC.